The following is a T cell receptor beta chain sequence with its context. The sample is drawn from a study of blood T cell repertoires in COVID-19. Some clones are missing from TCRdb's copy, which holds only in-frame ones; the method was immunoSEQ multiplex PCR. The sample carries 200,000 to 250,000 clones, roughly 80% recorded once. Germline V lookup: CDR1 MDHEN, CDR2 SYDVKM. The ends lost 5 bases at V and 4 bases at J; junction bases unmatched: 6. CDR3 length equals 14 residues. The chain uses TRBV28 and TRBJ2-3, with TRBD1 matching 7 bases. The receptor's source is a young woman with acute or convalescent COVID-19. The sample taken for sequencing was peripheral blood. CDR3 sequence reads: CASSRGGSADTQYF. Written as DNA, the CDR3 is TGTGCCAGCAGTCGAGGGGGCAGCGCAGATACGCAGTATTTT.